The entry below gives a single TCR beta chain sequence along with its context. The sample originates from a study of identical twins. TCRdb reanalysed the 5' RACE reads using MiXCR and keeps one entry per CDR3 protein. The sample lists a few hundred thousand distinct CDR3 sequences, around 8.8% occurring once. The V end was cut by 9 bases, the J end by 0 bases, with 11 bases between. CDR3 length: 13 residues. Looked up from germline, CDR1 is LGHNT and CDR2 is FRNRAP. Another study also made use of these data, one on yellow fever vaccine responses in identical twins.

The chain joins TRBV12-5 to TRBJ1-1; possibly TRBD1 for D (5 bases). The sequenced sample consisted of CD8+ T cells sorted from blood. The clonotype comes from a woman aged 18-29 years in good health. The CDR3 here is CASAGAVNTEAFF. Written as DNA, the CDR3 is TGTGCTAGCGCTGGGGCAGTGAACACTGAAGCTTTCTTT.